These 12 T cell receptor beta chains came from one sample sequenced in a study of blood T cells in healthy people across ages. A second PCR of roughly 7 to 11 cycles used a sample-barcoded 5' primer and a J-beta primer mix. TCRdb re-analysed the 5' RACE reads in MiXCR, keeping a single row per CDR3 protein. The sample has 1.5 million to 2 million distinct CDR3 sequences, roughly 49% seen once. The sequenced material came from blood. The source is a woman in her forties in good health.

In this sample, this clonotype turned up many times. One end of the junction does not line up with germline, which may come from a read error. The gene calls are TRBV2 and TRBJ2-7, with D perhaps TRBD1 (7 bases). CDR1 is SNHLY and CDR2 is FYNNEI in the germline V gene. CDR3 length: 12 residues. DNA of the CDR3: TGCGCCAGCAGGGGGACTCTCTACGAGCAGTACTTC. It specifies CASRGTLYEQYF.

This clonotype was observed a few times. This chain joins TRBV4-3 and TRBJ2-1; the match to TRBD2 covers 9 bases. With 2 bases clipped from V and 5 bases from J, the junction kept 7 bases outside the gene matches. In germline, CDR1 is LGHNA, CDR2 YSLEER. This CDR3 is 16 amino acids long. The CDR3 is CASSQPAGTSNNEQFF. The CDR3 DNA is TGCGCCAGCAGCCAACCTGCCGGGACTAGCAACAATGAGCAGTTCTTC.

This clonotype was recorded a few times. The chain combines TRBV29-1 with TRBJ1-5; 7 bases agree with TRBD1. CDR1 SQVTM and CDR2 ANQGSEA come from the germline V gene. V lost 6 bases, J lost 0 bases, and 5 bases stayed unmatched. The CDR3 length is 14 residues. The CDR3 sequence: CSVQGGNSNQPQHF. CDR3 bases: TGCAGCGTCCAGGGGGGAAATAGCAATCAGCCCCAGCATTTT. The complete variable domain, with remaining parts taken from reference TRBV29-1 and TRBJ1-5, reads SAVISQKPSRDICQRGTSLTIQCQVDSQVTMMFWYRQQPGQSLTLIATANQGSEATYESGFVIDKFPISRPNLTFSTLTVSNMSPEDSSIYLCSVQGGNSNQPQHFGDGTRLSIL.

The table lists this clonotype with a few counts. The V gene is TRBV6-5, the J gene TRBJ2-3; TRBD1 matches 7 bases. CDR3 length: 15 amino acids. V was clipped by 6 bases and J by 0 bases; unmatched bases: 6. Germline V gene data show CDR1 as MNHEY and CDR2 as SVGAGI. This chain's CDR3 is CASRLGQASTDTQYF. The CDR3 nucleotides read TGTGCCAGCAGGCTAGGACAGGCTAGCACAGATACGCAGTATTTT.

This clonotype appeared a few times. This chain connects TRBV7-2 to TRBJ2-5, with TRBD2 matching over 10 bases. CDR3 length: 18 amino acids. The germline V gene encodes CDR1 SGHTA and CDR2 FQGNSA. V shed 7 bases and J 1 base; nucleotides not matched to a gene: 15. For the CDR3, the DNA is TGTGCCAGCACCCCCTTGCTGTTAGCGGGGGGCCTCCAAGAGACCCAGTACTTC. Amino acids: CASTPLLLAGGLQETQYF.

This chain joins TRBV7-2 and TRBJ1-1; D unresolved. The length of the CDR3 is 15 residues. Germline-derived CDR1 and CDR2 are SGHTA and FQGNSA. Deletions cut 5 bases from V and 5 bases from J, with 18 bases between. CDR3 nucleotide sequence: TGTGCCAGCAGCCCGCGGGCCGGGAGCAAAACTGAAGCTTTCTTT. This encodes CASSPRAGSKTEAFF. The full variable domain, with the rest looked up from reference TRBV7-2 and TRBJ1-1, is GAGVSQSPSNKVTEKGKDVELRCDPISGHTALYWYRQSLGQGLEFLIYFQGNSAPDKSGLPSDRFSAERTGGSVSTLTIQRTQQEDSAVYLCASSPRAGSKTEAFFGQGTRLTVV.

Here the CDR3 reads CATGFYNEQFF. CDR3 nucleotides: TGTGCCACCGGGTTCTACAATGAGCAGTTCTTC. V is TRBV15 and J is TRBJ2-1; D unresolved. CDR1 is LNHNV, CDR2 YYDKDF, per germline (reference sequence). This CDR3 comprises 11 residues. V lost 8 bases to trimming and J lost 3 bases, with 5 bases between them.

In this sample, this clonotype turned up many times. V usage is TRBV20-1 and J usage is TRBJ2-5; D remains unclear. Germline CDR1 reads DFQATT; CDR2 reads SNEGSKA (reference sequence). CDR3 length: 12 residues. V lost 0 bases to trimming and J lost 5 bases, with 7 bases between them. CDR3 loop: CSAREGFETQYF. For the CDR3, the DNA is TGCAGTGCTAGAGAAGGGTTCGAGACCCAGTACTTC.

To note about this clonotype: At one of its ends the junction is not consistent with the germline gene, which may arise from a read error. This sequence joins TRBV28 and TRBJ2-5; D remains unclear. CDR3 size: 14 residues. Germline V gives CDR1 MDHEN, CDR2 SYDVKM. The CDR3 loop reads CTSSPRAAGETQYF. The CDR3 DNA reads as TGTACCAGCAGTCCACGGGCCGCCGGGGAGACCCAGTACTTC. Together with reference TRBV28 and TRBJ2-5, the CDR3 gives the full variable domain: DVKVTQSSRYLVKRTGEKVFLECVQDMDHENMFWYRQDPGLGLRLIYFSYDVKMKEKGDIPEGYSVSREKKERFSLILESASTNQTSMYLCTSSPRAAGETQYFGPGTRLLVL.

This clonotype occurred a few times. The CDR3 region has the DNA TGTGCCAGCAGCGTAGACCCTAGCGGGGGACTCACAGATACGCAGTATTTT. Its translation: CASSVDPSGGLTDTQYF. The chain recombines TRBV9 with TRBJ2-3, with 10 positions matching TRBD2. The CDR3 totals 17 residues. With V trimmed by 0 bases and J by 2 bases, 6 bases remained unmatched. Per the germline V gene, CDR1 is SGDLS and CDR2 is YYNGEE.

The CDR3: CASERGGTYEQFF. In DNA, the CDR3 is TGTGCCAGCGAGCGGGGGGGGACCTACGAGCAGTTCTTC. The rearrangement uses TRBV2 and TRBJ2-1; 10 bases map to TRBD2. V trimming: 8 bases; J trimming: 10 bases; junction bases outside the gene matches: 8. CDR3 length: 13 amino acids. CDR1 SNHLY and CDR2 FYNNEI come from the germline V gene.

V and J are TRBV12-3 or TRBV12-4 and TRBJ2-1; 10 nucleotides align to TRBD2. CDR3 length equals 13 residues. V gave up 6 bases and J gave up 12 bases; unmatched junction bases: 8. The CDR3 DNA sequence: TGTGCCAGCAGGATAGCGGGGGGCCATGGGCAGTTCTTC. It specifies CASRIAGGHGQFF.